Listed below are T cell receptor beta chains from one sample, sequenced in a study of blood T cell repertoires in COVID-19. Measured with immunoSEQ multiplex PCR; TCRdb has only the in-frame clones, and not every one. Of some 130,000 clones listed, roughly 90% are singletons. The sample taken for sequencing was peripheral blood. These receptors originate from a man aged 50 to 60 with active or convalescent COVID-19. CDR3s include the opening cysteine and the closing phenylalanine or tryptophan. Each record gives: clone size, D gene, V gene, J gene, CDR3 DNA, CDR3 protein. D genes are given only for firm matches. For some rows the clone size is stated as once, few or many, or as a class when expanded; others skip it.

clone size: -; D gene: -; V gene: TRBV6-2/TRBV6-3; J gene: TRBJ2-7; CDR3 DNA: TGTGCCAGCAGCCCGGGCTCCGCCTACGAGCAGTACTTC; CDR3 protein: CASSPGSAYEQYF
clone size: -; D gene: TRBD1; V gene: TRBV19; J gene: TRBJ2-5; CDR3 DNA: TGTGCCAGTAGAGGACAGGGTCAGGGGACCCAGTACTTC; CDR3 protein: CASRGQGQGTQYF
clone size: -; D gene: TRBD2; V gene: TRBV23-1; J gene: TRBJ2-1; CDR3 DNA: TGCGCCAGCAGTCCGACCGGGACTAGCGGGGCCTCCTACAATGAGCAGTTCTTC; CDR3 protein: CASSPTGTSGASYNEQFF
clone size: once; D gene: TRBD2; V gene: TRBV10-2; J gene: TRBJ2-1; CDR3 DNA: TGCGCCAGCTCCGGGACTAGCGGGATAGTTTCCTACAATGAGCAGTTCTTC; CDR3 protein: CASSGTSGIVSYNEQFF
clone size: few; D gene: TRBD1; V gene: TRBV30; J gene: TRBJ1-2; CDR3 DNA: TGTGCCTGGAGTGTAGGACAGGGGTTCCCACCTTGGGGCTACACCTTC; CDR3 protein: CAWSVGQGFPPWGYTF
clone size: -; D gene: TRBD1; V gene: TRBV5-1; J gene: TRBJ2-3; CDR3 DNA: TGCGCCAGCAGCTTGGAGGGACAGGGGATCGGCACAGATACGCAGTATTTT; CDR3 protein: CASSLEGQGIGTDTQYF
clone size: -; D gene: TRBD1; V gene: TRBV3-1/TRBV3-2; J gene: TRBJ1-6; CDR3 DNA: TGTGCCAGCAGCCAAGGGCCAGGGGGACAGGACCGTTCACCCCTCCACTTT; CDR3 protein: CASSQGPGGQDRSPLHF
clone size: -; D gene: TRBD1; V gene: TRBV7-9; J gene: TRBJ2-4; CDR3 DNA: TGTGCCAGCAGCCGACAGGGGGAGATCAAAAACATTCAGTACTTC; CDR3 protein: CASSRQGEIKNIQYF
clone size: -; D gene: TRBD1; V gene: TRBV5-1; J gene: TRBJ2-7; CDR3 DNA: TGCGCCAGCAGCGCGAGCACTTCCGGGACAGGGAGCCACGAGCAGTACTTC; CDR3 protein: CASSASTSGTGSHEQYF
clone size: -; D gene: TRBD2; V gene: TRBV7-2; J gene: TRBJ2-3; CDR3 DNA: TGTGCCAGCAGCGATGGGACTAGTCCGACTACGCAGTATTTT; CDR3 protein: CASSDGTSPTTQYF
clone size: -; D gene: -; V gene: TRBV19; J gene: TRBJ1-1; CDR3 DNA: TGTGCCAGTAGTATAAGGACAAGTTCAAACACTGAAGCTTTCTTT; CDR3 protein: CASSIRTSSNTEAFF
clone size: -; D gene: -; V gene: TRBV25-1; J gene: TRBJ1-3; CDR3 DNA: TGTGCCAGCAGTGAACTCGAGAACTCTGGAAACACCATATATTTT; CDR3 protein: CASSELENSGNTIYF
clone size: -; D gene: -; V gene: TRBV7-7; J gene: TRBJ2-5; CDR3 DNA: TGTGCCAGCAGCTTAGGGAGCCAAGAGACCCAGTACTTC; CDR3 protein: CASSLGSQETQYF
clone size: -; D gene: -; V gene: TRBV3-1/TRBV3-2; J gene: TRBJ2-7; CDR3 DNA: TGTGCCAGCAGCCAGGTGTCGGGATCCTACGAGCAGTACTTC; CDR3 protein: CASSQVSGSYEQYF
clone size: -; D gene: -; V gene: TRBV9; J gene: TRBJ1-1; CDR3 DNA: TGTGCCAGCAGCCCCAGGGCGTGGAACACTGAAGCTTTCTTT; CDR3 protein: CASSPRAWNTEAFF
clone size: -; D gene: TRBD2; V gene: TRBV15; J gene: TRBJ2-3; CDR3 DNA: TGTGCCACCAGCAGAGAGTCTACTAGCGGCACAGATACGCAGTATTTT; CDR3 protein: CATSRESTSGTDTQYF
clone size: -; D gene: TRBD2; V gene: TRBV6-1; J gene: TRBJ2-1; CDR3 DNA: TGTGCCAGCAGTGAAACTAGCGGGAGAATCAATGAGCAGTTCTTC; CDR3 protein: CASSETSGRINEQFF
clone size: -; D gene: TRBD2; V gene: TRBV20-1; J gene: TRBJ2-1; CDR3 DNA: TGCAGTGCTAGTGGGGCTAGCGGGAGGGCCCGCTACAATGAGCAGTTCTTC; CDR3 protein: CSASGASGRARYNEQFF
clone size: -; D gene: TRBD1; V gene: TRBV13; J gene: TRBJ1-4; CDR3 DNA: TGTGCCAGCAGCTTAACTCAGGGGGCGCCTTGGGAAAAACTGTTTTTT; CDR3 protein: CASSLTQGAPWEKLFF
clone size: -; D gene: TRBD2; V gene: TRBV5-1; J gene: TRBJ2-7; CDR3 DNA: TGCGCCAGCAGCTGGAAGACTAGCGGGAGCTACGAGCAGTACTTC; CDR3 protein: CASSWKTSGSYEQYF
clone size: once; D gene: -; V gene: TRBV28; J gene: TRBJ1-5; CDR3 DNA: TGTGCCAGCAGTGTACAGGGTAGCAATCAGCCCCAGCATTTT; CDR3 protein: CASSVQGSNQPQHF
clone size: once; D gene: TRBD2; V gene: TRBV11-3; J gene: TRBJ2-3; CDR3 DNA: TGTGCCAGCAGATGGGCGGGAGATAGCACAGATACGCAGTATTTT; CDR3 protein: CASRWAGDSTDTQYF
clone size: -; D gene: TRBD1; V gene: TRBV24-1; J gene: TRBJ1-4; CDR3 DNA: TGTGCCACCAGCGCCGGGACAGGGGGGGAAAAACTGTTTTTT; CDR3 protein: CATSAGTGGEKLFF
clone size: -; D gene: TRBD2; V gene: TRBV7-6; J gene: TRBJ2-2; CDR3 DNA: TGTGCCAGCAGCTTAATAAGCGGGAGAGGCGCCGGGGAGCTGTTTTTT; CDR3 protein: CASSLISGRGAGELFF
clone size: few; D gene: TRBD2; V gene: TRBV6-5; J gene: TRBJ2-7; CDR3 DNA: TGTGCCAGCAGTTACTCCAGCGGGAGGGCCTACGAGCAGTACTTC; CDR3 protein: CASSYSSGRAYEQYF
clone size: -; D gene: -; V gene: TRBV30; J gene: TRBJ2-1; CDR3 DNA: TGTGCCTGGGGCCCCTCACAACAGCAGTTCTTC; CDR3 protein: CAWGPSQQQFF
clone size: -; D gene: TRBD2; V gene: TRBV28; J gene: TRBJ2-1; CDR3 DNA: TGTGCCAGCAGTCAAAGGACTAGCGGGAGGCGAGAGCAGTTCTTC; CDR3 protein: CASSQRTSGRREQFF
clone size: -; D gene: TRBD1; V gene: TRBV2; J gene: TRBJ2-5; CDR3 DNA: TGTGCCAGCATAGCACAGGGGAAGGAGACCCAGTACTTC; CDR3 protein: CASIAQGKETQYF
clone size: -; D gene: -; V gene: TRBV6-1; J gene: TRBJ2-2; CDR3 DNA: TGTGCCAGCAGTGCCTATACAGGCGCGATATTCACCGGGGAGCTGTTTTTT; CDR3 protein: CASSAYTGAIFTGELFF
clone size: -; D gene: TRBD1; V gene: TRBV5-1; J gene: TRBJ2-1; CDR3 DNA: TGCGCCAGCAGCTACGGACAGGGGGCCTACAATGAGCAGTTCTTC; CDR3 protein: CASSYGQGAYNEQFF
clone size: once; D gene: -; V gene: TRBV6-2/TRBV6-3; J gene: TRBJ1-2; CDR3 DNA: TGTGCCAGCAGTTACTCTGGCAGAGGCTATGGCTACACCTTC; CDR3 protein: CASSYSGRGYGYTF
clone size: -; D gene: TRBD2; V gene: TRBV5-1; J gene: TRBJ2-1; CDR3 DNA: TGCGCCAGCAACCCTGGGCCGTCTAGCGGGAGCACAAAGGGCTTCAATGAGCAGTTCTTC; CDR3 protein: CASNPGPSSGSTKGFNEQFF
clone size: once; D gene: -; V gene: TRBV14; J gene: TRBJ2-7; CDR3 DNA: TGTGCCAGCAGCCACCGACGAGGAAGTTATGCCTACGAGCAGTACTTC; CDR3 protein: CASSHRRGSYAYEQYF
clone size: -; D gene: TRBD2; V gene: TRBV11-2; J gene: TRBJ2-7; CDR3 DNA: TGTGCCAGCAGCCCGACTAGCGGGACCTACGAGCAGTACTTC; CDR3 protein: CASSPTSGTYEQYF
clone size: once; D gene: TRBD1; V gene: TRBV6-4; J gene: TRBJ1-1; CDR3 DNA: TGTGCCAGCAGAAACAGGGGGGGCACTGAAGCTTTCTTT; CDR3 protein: CASRNRGGTEAFF
clone size: -; D gene: TRBD1; V gene: TRBV29-1; J gene: TRBJ2-5; CDR3 DNA: TGCAGCGTAGTACAGGGGCAAGAGACCCAGTACTTC; CDR3 protein: CSVVQGQETQYF
clone size: -; D gene: -; V gene: TRBV9; J gene: TRBJ2-2; CDR3 DNA: TGTGCCAGCAGCGTAGTGGGGGCGGTGGGGCCCAACACCGGGGAGCTGTTTTTT; CDR3 protein: CASSVVGAVGPNTGELFF
clone size: -; D gene: -; V gene: TRBV10-3; J gene: TRBJ1-2; CDR3 DNA: TGTGCCATCAGTGTGGGACCGGGGGCTAACTATGGCTACACCTTC; CDR3 protein: CAISVGPGANYGYTF
clone size: -; D gene: TRBD2; V gene: TRBV11-2; J gene: TRBJ2-1; CDR3 DNA: TGTGCCAGCAGCCCCACCGCCCTAGCGGGAGCCAATGAGCAGTTCTTC; CDR3 protein: CASSPTALAGANEQFF
clone size: -; D gene: TRBD2; V gene: TRBV6-6; J gene: TRBJ2-7; CDR3 DNA: TGTGCCAGTACTAGCGGGGGAAGCTACGAGCAGTACTTC; CDR3 protein: CASTSGGSYEQYF
clone size: -; D gene: TRBD1; V gene: TRBV5-6; J gene: TRBJ2-3; CDR3 DNA: TGTGCCAGCAGCTTGGACAGGGGGTCCTTAACAGATACGCAGTATTTT; CDR3 protein: CASSLDRGSLTDTQYF